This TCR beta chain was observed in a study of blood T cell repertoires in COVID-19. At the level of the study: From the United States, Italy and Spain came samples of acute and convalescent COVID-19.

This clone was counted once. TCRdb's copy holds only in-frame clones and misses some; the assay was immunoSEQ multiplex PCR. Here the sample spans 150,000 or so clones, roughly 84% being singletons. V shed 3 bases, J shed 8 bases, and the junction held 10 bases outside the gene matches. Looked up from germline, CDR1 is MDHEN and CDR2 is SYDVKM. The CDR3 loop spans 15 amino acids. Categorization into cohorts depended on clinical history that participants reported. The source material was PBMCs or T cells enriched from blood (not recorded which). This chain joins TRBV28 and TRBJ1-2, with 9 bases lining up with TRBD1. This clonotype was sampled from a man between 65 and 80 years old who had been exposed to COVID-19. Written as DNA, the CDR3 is TGTGCCAGCAGTTTGCCCGGGACAGGGATCGGCGGCTACACCTTC. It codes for CASSLPGTGIGGYTF.